The 17 T cell receptor beta chains given below trace back to one sample, sequenced in a study of blood T cell repertoires in COVID-19. Method: immunoSEQ multiplex PCR; TCRdb's copy keeps in-frame clones and lacks some. Among roughly 100,000 clones, around 86% were seen once, and the ten largest hold around a sixth. Source material: peripheral blood. Receptor source: a woman aged 80 or over with active or convalescent COVID-19.

The chain recombines TRBV6-5 with TRBJ2-1; D is unresolved. Trimming took off 2 bases at V and 0 bases at J, with 8 bases between the two ends. CDR1 and CDR2 from the germline V gene are MNHEY and SVGAGI. This CDR3 is 15 amino acids long. The CDR3: CASSYDLSSYNEQFF. The CDR3 DNA is TGTGCCAGCAGTTACGATCTTAGCTCCTACAATGAGCAGTTCTTC.

This chain connects TRBV5-4 to TRBJ2-7; 7 bases agree with TRBD1. The V and J ends lost 4 bases and 1 base, in that order; junction bases with no gene match: 5. The germline V gene has CDR1 SGHNT and CDR2 YYREEE (reference sequence). The CDR3 extends over 14 amino acids. CDR3 DNA sequence: TGTGCCAGCAGCCCCGGGACAGAGTCCTACGAGCAGTACTTC. Translating gives CASSPGTESYEQYF.

The J gene is TRBJ1-1, the V gene TRBV5-6, with 7 positions matching TRBD1. In germline, CDR1 is SGHDT, CDR2 YYEEEE. V was pared by 4 bases and J by 1 base, with 4 bases of the junction left unmatched. This CDR3 has 14 amino acids. The CDR3 loop is CASSPTGRNTEAFF. Written as DNA, the CDR3 is TGTGCCAGCAGCCCGACAGGGAGGAACACTGAAGCTTTCTTT.

The V gene is TRBV27, the J gene TRBJ2-3; 7 nucleotides align to TRBD2. Germline trimming cut 0 bases from V and 1 base from J; bases unmatched to any gene: 4. Germline V gene sequence: CDR1 MNHEY, CDR2 SMNVEV (reference sequence). The CDR3 loop spans 16 amino acids. The CDR3 region is CASSLSYRGGTDTQYF. The DNA of the CDR3 is TGTGCCAGCAGTTTATCGTATCGGGGGGGCACAGATACGCAGTATTTT.

This chain joins TRBV28 and TRBJ2-3, with a possible D match to TRBD2 (5 bases). Germline V gene lookup returns CDR1 MDHEN and CDR2 SYDVKM. This CDR3 has 16 amino acids. V was shortened by 0 bases and J by 0 bases, with 10 bases between the two germline ends. CDR3 DNA: TGTGCCAGCAGTTTATGGAGCGGATCTAGCACAGATACGCAGTATTTT. Residues: CASSLWSGSSTDTQYF.

The genes are TRBV9 and TRBJ2-5; D ambiguous. Deletions cut 2 bases from V and 4 bases from J, with 12 bases between. Germline V gene lookup returns CDR1 SGDLS and CDR2 YYNGEE. The CDR3 is made up of 14 amino acids. This CDR3 is CASSVLGASETQYF. The DNA for the CDR3 is TGTGCCAGCAGCGTCCTCGGAGCGTCAGAGACCCAGTACTTC.

The V gene is TRBV7-2, the J gene TRBJ2-5; 11 positions agree with TRBD1. This CDR3 has 14 amino acids. The germline gives CDR1 SGHTA, CDR2 FQGNSA. With V trimmed by 6 bases and J by 5 bases, 5 bases remained unmatched. The CDR3 here is CASRSGQGDETQYF. Written as DNA, the CDR3 is TGTGCCAGCAGATCGGGACAGGGGGATGAGACCCAGTACTTC.

This clone was seen a handful of times. The rearrangement links TRBV6-2 or TRBV6-3 to TRBJ2-7; D gene uncertain. The V end lost 4 bases, the J end lost 2 bases, and 6 bases lay between the germline ends. The CDR3 runs 12 residues. The germline V gene encodes CDR1 MNHEY and CDR2 SVGEGT. The CDR3: CASSFSTYEQYF. The CDR3 region has the DNA TGTGCCAGCAGTTTCTCCACCTACGAGCAGTACTTC.

This clone was recorded once. The J gene is TRBJ1-1, the V gene TRBV7-9; 8 nucleotides line up with TRBD1. The CDR3 runs 15 residues. CDR1 and CDR2 from the germline V gene are SEHNR and FQNEAQ (reference sequence). J lost 5 bases, V lost 0 bases, and 5 bases had no gene match. CDR3 sequence: CASSLADREGTEAFF. CDR3 DNA: TGTGCCAGCAGCTTAGCGGACAGGGAGGGAACTGAAGCTTTCTTT.

The rearrangement joins TRBV6-1 to TRBJ1-4; TRBD1 matches at 9 bases. The germline V gene has CDR1 MNHNS and CDR2 SASEGT. The CDR3 has 16 residues. The V segment lost 3 bases and the J segment 9 bases; nucleotides outside the gene matches: 11. The CDR3 DNA follows: TGTGCCAGCAGTGATTGGGGGACAGGGTTAAATCAAAAACTGTTTTTT. It encodes CASSDWGTGLNQKLFF.

This chain uses TRBV9 with TRBJ2-5; D not resolved. The V end lost 0 bases, the J end lost 3 bases, and 9 bases lay between the germline ends. Per the germline V gene, CDR1 is SGDLS and CDR2 is YYNGEE. CDR3 length: 14 residues. In DNA form, the CDR3 reads TGTGCCAGCAGCGTAGCGGCAGGCGAAGAGACCCAGTACTTC. Amino acid sequence: CASSVAAGEETQYF. Full variable domain (rest looked up from reference TRBV9 and TRBJ2-5): DSGVTQTPKHLITATGQRVTLRCSPRSGDLSVYWYQQSLDQGLQFLIQYYNGEERAKGNILERFSAQQFPDLHSELNLSSLELGDSALYFCASSVAAGEETQYFGPGTRLLVL.

The chain links TRBV19 to TRBJ1-1; possibly TRBD1 for D (5 bases). The CDR3 runs to 13 residues. With 2 bases removed from V and 5 bases from J, the gap between germline ends came to 9 bases. Per the germline V gene, CDR1 is LNHDA and CDR2 is SQIVND (reference sequence). CDR3 in amino acids: CASSIMGGTEAFF. The CDR3 DNA reads TGTGCCAGTAGTATAATGGGGGGGACTGAAGCTTTCTTT.

The V and J genes are TRBV20-1 and TRBJ2-1; 7 bases are a match to TRBD2. Germline values: CDR1 DFQATT, CDR2 SNEGSKA (reference sequence). The CDR3 runs to 11 residues. The V gene end was trimmed by 5 bases and the J gene end by 12 bases; junction bases not matched to a gene: 7. The DNA of the CDR3 is TGCAGTGCTGTCGAGGCGGGGGTGCAGTTCTTC. Translation gives CSAVEAGVQFF.

The genes are TRBV28 and TRBJ1-2, with D possibly matching TRBD1 (5 bases). The V gene's germline CDR1 is MDHEN and CDR2 SYDVKM. The ends were cut back, 7 bases at V and 2 bases at J, with 8 bases in the middle. CDR3 size: 12 residues. The CDR3 region has the DNA TGTGCCAGCACCCCAGGGAACTATGGCTACACCTTC. Translation: CASTPGNYGYTF.

V gene TRBV27 combines with J gene TRBJ1-2; TRBD1 aligns across 8 bases. The CDR3 is made up of 11 amino acids. J was trimmed by 8 bases and V by 6 bases; bases with no gene match: 2. The germline gives CDR1 MNHEY, CDR2 SMNVEV (reference sequence). In DNA, the CDR3 is TGTGCCAGCAGGGCAGGGGGCGGCTACACCTTC. Amino acid sequence: CASRAGGGYTF.

The chain has TRBV9 and TRBJ1-2; possibly TRBD1 for D (6 bases). The germline V and J ends were trimmed by 5 bases and 0 bases, with 14 bases remaining between them. This CDR3 contains 15 residues. The germline V gene has CDR1 SGDLS and CDR2 YYNGEE. The CDR3: CASSRGGGANYGYTF. The CDR3, as DNA: TGTGCCAGCAGTAGGGGAGGGGGAGCTAACTATGGCTACACCTTC.

The chain links TRBV5-1 to TRBJ2-5; D perhaps matches TRBD1 (5 bases). CDR1 is SGHRS, CDR2 YFSETQ, per germline. V gave up 2 bases and J gave up 1 base, with 12 bases separating them. CDR3 length: 15 residues. CDR3 residues: CASSFSGAGQETQYF. The CDR3 DNA reads TGCGCCAGCAGCTTTTCTGGGGCCGGCCAAGAGACCCAGTACTTC.